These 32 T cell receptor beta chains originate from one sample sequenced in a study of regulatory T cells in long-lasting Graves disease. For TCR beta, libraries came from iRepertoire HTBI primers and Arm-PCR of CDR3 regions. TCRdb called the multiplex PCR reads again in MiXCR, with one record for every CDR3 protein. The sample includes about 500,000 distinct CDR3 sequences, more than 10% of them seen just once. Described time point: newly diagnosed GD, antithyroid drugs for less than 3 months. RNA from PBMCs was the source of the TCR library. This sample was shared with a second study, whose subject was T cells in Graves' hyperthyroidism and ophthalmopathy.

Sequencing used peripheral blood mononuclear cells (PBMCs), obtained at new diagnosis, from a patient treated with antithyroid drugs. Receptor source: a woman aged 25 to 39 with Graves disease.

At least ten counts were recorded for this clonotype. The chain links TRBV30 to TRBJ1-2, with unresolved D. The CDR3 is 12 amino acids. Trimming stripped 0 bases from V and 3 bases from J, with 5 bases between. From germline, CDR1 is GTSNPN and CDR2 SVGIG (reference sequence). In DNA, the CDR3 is TGTGCCTGGAGTGTCGGGGACTATGGCTACACCTTC. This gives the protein CAWSVGDYGYTF.

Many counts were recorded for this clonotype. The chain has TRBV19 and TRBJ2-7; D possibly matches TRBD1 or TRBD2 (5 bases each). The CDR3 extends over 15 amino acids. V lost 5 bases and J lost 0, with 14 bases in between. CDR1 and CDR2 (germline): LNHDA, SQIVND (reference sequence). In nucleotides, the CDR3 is TGTGCCAGTAGTTGGACGGGACGCGACTCCTACGAGCAGTACTTC. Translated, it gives CASSWTGRDSYEQYF.

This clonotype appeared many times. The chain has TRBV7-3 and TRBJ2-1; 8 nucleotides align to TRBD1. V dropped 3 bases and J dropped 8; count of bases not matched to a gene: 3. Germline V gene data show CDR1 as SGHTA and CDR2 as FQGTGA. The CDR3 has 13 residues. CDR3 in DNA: TGTGCCAGCAGCTTGGACAGGGATCATGAGCAGTTCTTC. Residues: CASSLDRDHEQFF.

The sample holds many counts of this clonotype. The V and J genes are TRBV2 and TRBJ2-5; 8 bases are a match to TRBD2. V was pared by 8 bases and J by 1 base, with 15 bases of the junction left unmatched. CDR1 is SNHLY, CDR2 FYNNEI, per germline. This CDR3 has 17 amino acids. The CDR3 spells CASRGGPGRFLQETQYF. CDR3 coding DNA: TGTGCCAGCCGGGGGGGTCCAGGGAGATTCCTCCAAGAGACCCAGTACTTC. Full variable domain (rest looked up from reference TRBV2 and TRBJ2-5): EPEVTQTPSHQVTQMGQEVILRCVPISNHLYFYWYRQILGQKVEFLVSFYNNEISEKSEIFDDQFSVERPDGSNFTLKIRSTKLEDSAMYFCASRGGPGRFLQETQYFGPGTRLLVL.

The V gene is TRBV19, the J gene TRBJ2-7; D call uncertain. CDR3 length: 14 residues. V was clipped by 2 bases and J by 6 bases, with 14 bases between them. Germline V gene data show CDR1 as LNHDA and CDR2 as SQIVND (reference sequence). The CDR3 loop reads CASSIYDPPREQYF. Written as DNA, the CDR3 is TGTGCCAGTAGTATATACGACCCCCCCCGCGAGCAGTACTTC.

The CDR3 DNA sequence: TGTGCCAGTAACGGCGGGACTAGCAATCAGCCCCAGCATTTT. Its translation: CASNGGTSNQPQHF. The chain combines TRBV19 with TRBJ1-5; a possible D gene is TRBD1 (5 bases). The germline gives CDR1 LNHDA, CDR2 SQIVND (reference sequence). The V end lost 7 bases, the J end lost 0 bases, and 10 bases lay between the germline ends. The CDR3 has 14 residues.

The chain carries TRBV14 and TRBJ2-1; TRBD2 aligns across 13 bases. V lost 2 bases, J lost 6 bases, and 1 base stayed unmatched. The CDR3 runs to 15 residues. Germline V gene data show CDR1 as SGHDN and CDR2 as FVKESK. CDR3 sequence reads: CASSQRLAGGNEQFF. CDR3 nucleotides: TGTGCCAGCAGCCAACGACTAGCGGGAGGCAATGAGCAGTTCTTC.

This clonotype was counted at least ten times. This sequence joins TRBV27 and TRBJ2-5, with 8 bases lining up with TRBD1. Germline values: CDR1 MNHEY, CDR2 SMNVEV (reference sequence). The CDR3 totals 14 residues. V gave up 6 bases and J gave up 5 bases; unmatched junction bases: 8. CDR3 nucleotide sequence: TGTGCCAGCAGCTCCCACAGGGGGTCTGAGACCCAGTACTTC. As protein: CASSSHRGSETQYF.

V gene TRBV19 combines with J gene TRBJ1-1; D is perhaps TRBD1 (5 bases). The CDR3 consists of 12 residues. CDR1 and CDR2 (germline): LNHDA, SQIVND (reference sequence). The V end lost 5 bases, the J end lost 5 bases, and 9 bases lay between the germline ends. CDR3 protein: CASSSRETEAFF. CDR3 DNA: TGTGCCAGTAGTTCCAGGGAAACTGAAGCTTTCTTT.

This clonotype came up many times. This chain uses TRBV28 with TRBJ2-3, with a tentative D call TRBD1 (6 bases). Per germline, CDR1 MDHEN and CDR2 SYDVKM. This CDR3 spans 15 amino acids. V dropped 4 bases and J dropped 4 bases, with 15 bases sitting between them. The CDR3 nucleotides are TGTGCCAGCAGTTCATCAGGGGTAGTCGCAGATACGCAGTATTTT. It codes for CASSSSGVVADTQYF.

CDR3 sequence reads: CASSPISPTGFTGELFF. The CDR3 DNA is TGTGCCAGCAGCCCAATATCGCCTACAGGGTTCACCGGGGAGCTGTTTTTT. The chain has TRBV3-1 and TRBJ2-2; possibly TRBD1 for D (6 bases). V lost 4 bases and J 4 bases, leaving 19 bases between the germline ends. The CDR3 contains 17 residues. Germline CDR1 is LGHDT and CDR2 is YNNKEL (reference sequence). The complete variable domain, with remaining parts taken from reference TRBV3-1 and TRBJ2-2, reads DTAVSQTPKYLVTQMGNDKSIKCEQNLGHDTMYWYKQDSKKFLKIMFSYNNKELIINETVPNRFSPKSPDKAHLNLHINSLELGDSAVYFCASSPISPTGFTGELFFGEGSRLTVL.

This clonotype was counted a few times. In nucleotides, the CDR3 is TGTGCCACCAGCCTTCCGGGAGTCCCCGGGGAGCTGTTTTTT. This translates into CATSLPGVPGELFF. This rearrangement joins TRBV15 to TRBJ2-2; TRBD2 might be the D (6 bases). The V end lost 5 bases, the J end lost 6 bases, and 13 bases lay between the germline ends. The CDR3 is 14 residues long. Germline CDR1 is LNHNV and CDR2 is YYDKDF (reference sequence).

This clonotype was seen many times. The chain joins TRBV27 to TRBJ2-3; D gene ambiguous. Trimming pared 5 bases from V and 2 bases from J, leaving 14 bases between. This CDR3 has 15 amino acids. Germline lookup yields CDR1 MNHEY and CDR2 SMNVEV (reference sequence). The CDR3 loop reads CASSVDPFFTDTQYF. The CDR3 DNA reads TGTGCCAGCAGTGTAGACCCTTTTTTCACAGATACGCAGTATTTT.

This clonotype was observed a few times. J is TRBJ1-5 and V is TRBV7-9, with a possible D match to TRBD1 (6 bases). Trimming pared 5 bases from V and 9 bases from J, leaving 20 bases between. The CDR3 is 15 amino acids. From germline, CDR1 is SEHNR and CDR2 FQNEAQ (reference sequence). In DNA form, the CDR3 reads TGTGCCAGCAGCGTGGCCACAGGGAATTTAGGGCCCCAGCATTTT. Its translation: CASSVATGNLGPQHF.

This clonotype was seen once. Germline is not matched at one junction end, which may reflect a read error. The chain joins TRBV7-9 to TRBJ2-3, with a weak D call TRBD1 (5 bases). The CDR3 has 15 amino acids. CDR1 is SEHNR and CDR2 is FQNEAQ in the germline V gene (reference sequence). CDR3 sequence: CVSSSPRAEADTQYF. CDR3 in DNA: TGTGTCAGCAGCTCCCCCAGGGCAGAGGCAGATACGCAGTATTTT.

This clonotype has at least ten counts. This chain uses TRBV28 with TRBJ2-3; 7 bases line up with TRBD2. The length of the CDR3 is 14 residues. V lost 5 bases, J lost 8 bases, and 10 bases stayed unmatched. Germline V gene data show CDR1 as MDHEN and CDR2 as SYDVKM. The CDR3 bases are TGTGCCAGCAGTCCCTCGCGGGAGATGGTTACGCAGTATTTT. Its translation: CASSPSREMVTQYF.

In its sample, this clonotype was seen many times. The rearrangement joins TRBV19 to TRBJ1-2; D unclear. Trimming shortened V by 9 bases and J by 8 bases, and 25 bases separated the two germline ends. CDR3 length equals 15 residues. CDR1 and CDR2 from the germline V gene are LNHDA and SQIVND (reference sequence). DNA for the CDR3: TGTGCCAGCTCCTCTAACAACAAAAACCTGGAAGGCTACACCTTC. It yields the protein CASSSNNKNLEGYTF.

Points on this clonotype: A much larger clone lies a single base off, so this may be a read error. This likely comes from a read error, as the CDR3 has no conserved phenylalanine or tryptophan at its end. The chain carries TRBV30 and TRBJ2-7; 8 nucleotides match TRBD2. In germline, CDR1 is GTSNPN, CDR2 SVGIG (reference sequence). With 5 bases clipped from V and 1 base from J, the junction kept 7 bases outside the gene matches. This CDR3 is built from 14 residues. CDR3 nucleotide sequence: TGTGCCTGGGGCAAGGCTAGCGGGTCCTACGAGCAGTACTCC. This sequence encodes CAWGKASGSYEQYS.

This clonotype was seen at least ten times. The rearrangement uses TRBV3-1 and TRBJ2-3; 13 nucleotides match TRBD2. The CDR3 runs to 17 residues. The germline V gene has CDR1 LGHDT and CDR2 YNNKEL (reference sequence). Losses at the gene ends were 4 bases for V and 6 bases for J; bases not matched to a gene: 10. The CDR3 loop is CASSPGLAGLNGDTQYF. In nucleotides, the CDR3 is TGTGCCAGCAGCCCGGGACTAGCGGGGCTTAACGGGGATACGCAGTATTTT.

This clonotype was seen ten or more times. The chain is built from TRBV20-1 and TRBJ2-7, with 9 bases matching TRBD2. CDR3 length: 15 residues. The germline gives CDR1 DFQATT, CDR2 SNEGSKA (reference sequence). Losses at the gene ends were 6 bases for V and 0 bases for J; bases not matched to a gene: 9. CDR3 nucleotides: TGCAGTGCCATATATAGCGGGAGCCCCTCCTACGAGCAGTACTTC. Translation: CSAIYSGSPSYEQYF.

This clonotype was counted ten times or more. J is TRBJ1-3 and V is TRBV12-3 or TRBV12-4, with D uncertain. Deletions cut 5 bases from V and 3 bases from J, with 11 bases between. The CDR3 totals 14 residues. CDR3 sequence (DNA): TGTGCCAGCAGTAAAGGGTCTTATGGAAACACCATATATTTT. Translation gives CASSKGSYGNTIYF.

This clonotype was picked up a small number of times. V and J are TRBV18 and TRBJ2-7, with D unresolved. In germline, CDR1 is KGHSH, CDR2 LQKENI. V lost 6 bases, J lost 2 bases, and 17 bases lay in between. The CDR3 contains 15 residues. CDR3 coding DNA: TGTGCCAGCTCGCACGTTCTAGAGGCGGCCTACGAGCAGTACTTC. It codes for CASSHVLEAAYEQYF.

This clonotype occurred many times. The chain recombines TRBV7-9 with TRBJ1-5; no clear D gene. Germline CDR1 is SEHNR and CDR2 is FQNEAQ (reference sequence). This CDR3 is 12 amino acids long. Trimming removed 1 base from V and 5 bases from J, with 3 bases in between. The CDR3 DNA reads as TGTGCCAGCAGCTTAGATTATCAGCCCCAGCATTTT. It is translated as CASSLDYQPQHF.

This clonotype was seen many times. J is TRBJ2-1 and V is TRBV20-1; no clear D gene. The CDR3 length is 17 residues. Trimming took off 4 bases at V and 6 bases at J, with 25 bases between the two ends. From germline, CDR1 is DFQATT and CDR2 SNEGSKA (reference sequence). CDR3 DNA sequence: TGCAGTGCTATTAAGGTCCTAGGGCTAGAGCCCGGCAATGAGCAGTTCTTC. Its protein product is CSAIKVLGLEPGNEQFF.

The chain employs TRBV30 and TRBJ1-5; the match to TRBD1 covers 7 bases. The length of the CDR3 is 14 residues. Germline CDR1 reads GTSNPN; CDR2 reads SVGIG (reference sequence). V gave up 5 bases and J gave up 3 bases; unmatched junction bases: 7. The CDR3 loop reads CAWATGAYNQPQHF. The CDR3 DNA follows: TGTGCCTGGGCTACAGGGGCCTACAATCAGCCCCAGCATTTT.

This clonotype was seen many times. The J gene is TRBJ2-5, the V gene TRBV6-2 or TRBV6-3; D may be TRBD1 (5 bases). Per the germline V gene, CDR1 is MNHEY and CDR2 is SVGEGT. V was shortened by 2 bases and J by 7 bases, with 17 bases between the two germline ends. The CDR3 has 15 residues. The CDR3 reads CASSYPGHVRWTQYF. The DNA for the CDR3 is TGTGCCAGCAGTTACCCTGGACATGTCCGCTGGACCCAGTACTTC.

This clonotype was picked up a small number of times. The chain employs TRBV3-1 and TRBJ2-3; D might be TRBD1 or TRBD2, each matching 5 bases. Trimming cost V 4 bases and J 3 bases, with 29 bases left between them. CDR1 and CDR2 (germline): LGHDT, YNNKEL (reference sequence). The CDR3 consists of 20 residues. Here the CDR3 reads CASSPHIKRGRAVGTDTQYF. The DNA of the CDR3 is TGTGCCAGCAGCCCACACATTAAGAGGGGTCGCGCGGTGGGGACAGATACGCAGTATTTT.

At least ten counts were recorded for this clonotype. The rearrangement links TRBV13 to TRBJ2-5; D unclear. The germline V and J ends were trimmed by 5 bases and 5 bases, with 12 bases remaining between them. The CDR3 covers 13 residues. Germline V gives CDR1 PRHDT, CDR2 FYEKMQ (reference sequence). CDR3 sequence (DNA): TGTGCCAGCAGCCGGGCGGAGAGGGAGACCCAGTACTTC. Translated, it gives CASSRAERETQYF.

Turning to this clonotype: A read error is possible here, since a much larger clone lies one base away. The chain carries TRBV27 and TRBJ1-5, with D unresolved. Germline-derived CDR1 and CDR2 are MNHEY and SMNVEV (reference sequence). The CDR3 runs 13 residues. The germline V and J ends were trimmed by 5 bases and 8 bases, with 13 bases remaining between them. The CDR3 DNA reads TGTGCCAGCAGTGCCTCGGGAGTGAAGCCCCAGCATTTT. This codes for CASSASGVKPQHF.

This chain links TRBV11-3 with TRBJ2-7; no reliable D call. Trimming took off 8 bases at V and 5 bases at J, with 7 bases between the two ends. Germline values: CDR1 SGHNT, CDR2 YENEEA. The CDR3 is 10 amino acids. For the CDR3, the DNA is TGTGCCAGCGGAACTAACGAGCAGTACTTC. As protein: CASGTNEQYF.

CDR3 DNA: TGTGCCAGCACCGGATGGACGATCACAGAAGCTTTCTTT. Translated: CASTGWTITEAFF. J is TRBJ1-1 and V is TRBV18; D is undetermined. The CDR3 contains 13 residues. Per the germline V gene, CDR1 is KGHSH and CDR2 is LQKENI. The V end lost 8 bases, the J end lost 8 bases, and 18 bases lay between the germline ends.

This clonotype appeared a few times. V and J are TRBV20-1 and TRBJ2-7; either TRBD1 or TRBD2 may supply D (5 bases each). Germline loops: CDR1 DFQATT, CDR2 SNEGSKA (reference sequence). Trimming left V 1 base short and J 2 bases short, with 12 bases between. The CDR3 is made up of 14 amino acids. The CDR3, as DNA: TGCAGTGCTAGAGGGGGTGAGGGGACCTACGAGCAGTACTTC. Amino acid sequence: CSARGGEGTYEQYF.